The sequence of this T cell receptor (beta chain) was determined in a study of blood T cell repertoires in COVID-19. Study at large: Researchers got acute and convalescent COVID-19 samples from the United States, Italy and Spain. Sources were T cells, B-cell-depleted T cells, or PBMCs; the material itself was cDNA or gDNA.

Ages ranged from 18 to 89 years, with residence in 24 US areas. Cohorts were based on clinical histories the participants reported. This CDR3 has 15 amino acids. With V trimmed by 1 base and J by 5 bases, 7 bases remained unmatched. Germline CDR1 SGHAT, CDR2 FQNNGV. Only in-frame clones appear in the TCRdb table, and some are missing; sequencing was by immunoSEQ multiplex PCR. The sample has about 230,000 clones, roughly 91% seen once. The TCR comes from a woman aged 30 to 39 with acute COVID-19. V and J are TRBV11-2 and TRBJ2-5; 7 bases fit TRBD2. Sequenced material: PBMCs or T cells enriched from blood (not recorded which). CDR3 loop: CASSLGDYHGETQYF. The CDR3 nucleotides read TGTGCCAGCAGCTTAGGGGACTACCACGGGGAGACCCAGTACTTC.